This T cell receptor (beta chain) is from a study of cytomegalovirus exposure and HLA in healthy donors (dated by TCRdb to 2016 to 2017). Background on the whole study: According to an earlier analysis of 450 to 650 of the donors, about 179 million T cells yielded over 90 million unique TCR beta sequences and about 300 Gb of sequence data. High-throughput TCR immunosequencing, statistical association of individual TCRs with disease status, and machine learning were combined to predict cytomegalovirus infection status. An earlier analysis of fewer than 700 of the donors applied high-throughput TCR beta sequencing to assess whether each TCR beta V gene segment acted as functional or pseudogenic. Rather than drawing on any new phenotypic data, the later analysis identified candidate immune exposures from TCR beta sequences and the way those sequences occurred across donors. HLA typing included class I and class II loci at four-digit resolution. Typing coverage differed by locus: A, B, C, DRB1 and DQB1 were typed in about 629-640 donors, DQA1 in roughly 510, DPA1 in roughly 590, and DPB1 in 450 to 490. The study used immunosequencing to profile the T cell repertoires of approximately 630 subjects and linked those repertoires to cytomegalovirus serostatus. Among the roughly 390 genotyped donors, approximately 82% belonged to the genetic ancestry cluster associated with self-reported Caucasian donors. Around 330 gigabases of sequencing data and 70 million to 100 million unique TCR sequences made up an early release that covered around 640 HLA-typed donors. The aim of the study was to test whether cataloging public T cell receptors could identify signatures of past pathogen exposure. Several DR-DQ haplotypes were handled as single units for association and clustering because linkage in the cohort was strong. Donor age, sex, ethnicity and CMV serostatus were collected together with the repertoire data. Every repertoire in the discovery cohort had been generated on one and the same sequencing platform. A later genetic analysis took genome-wide SNP genotypes for about 55% of the 666 donors and used that subset as a discovery cohort. In addition to the first cohort of several hundred subjects, a separate validation cohort of under 150 different subjects was used. In a later analysis, previously published TCR beta repertoires from 666 donors were re-analyzed and high-resolution HLA genotyping was added so that TCR occurrence patterns could be studied. On average, 235,054 unique TCR beta nucleotide sequences were sequenced per donor among 350 to 400 genotyped donors of the cohort, with roughly a sixth of those sequences being non-productive. On the study overall, not on this receptor specifically: Across donors, most TCR sequences were observed very rarely, whereas some public TCRs were present in many individuals. In vitro tests confirmed that three of the cytomegalovirus-associated TCR beta chains recognize cytomegalovirus antigens. When HLA alleles, especially DR and DQ, strongly co-occurred, TCR associations were difficult to assign to individual alleles. At a false discovery rate of 0.05, a later analysis linked 15,000 to 20,000 TCR beta sequences to specific HLA alleles. This cohort had only TCR beta chains sequenced, and the lack of alpha or paired-chain data limited which features could be detected. Several of the top co-occurrence clusters appeared to be linked to parvovirus B19, influenza, CMV and Epstein-Barr virus, according to a later analysis. It was suggested by the authors that the approach could potentially be generalized to other disease states and immunological phenotypes. Because HLA typing was missing for some donors at each locus, association tests included only the typed subset. The earlier analysis of some 540 of the donors excluded roughly 17 rarely observed V segments, including chromosome 9 orphons, because counts were too low. According to a later analysis, TCR association rates differed among HLA loci, with DRB1 alleles showing the most associated TCRs and HLA-C alleles showing the fewest. According to a later genetic analysis, donors in an Asian-associated ancestry cluster had fewer N-insertions in productive TCRs than the approximately 700-donor mean. The presence/absence analyses assumed that sequencing depth was roughly uniform across donors, and that assumption may not be true. A further reported finding was that TCR beta sequences accurately predicted the HLA-A and HLA-B alleles for most subjects in the first cohort. A total of about 150 TCR beta chains were listed by the study as associated with cytomegalovirus. Correlated functional status among segregating V segments might reflect linkage disequilibrium, but an unknown experimental factor could not be ruled out. Compared with equally common non-associated chains, HLA-associated TCR beta chains in a later analysis were more clonally expanded and had lower generation probabilities. Immune exposure information for the cohort was limited to CMV serostatus. V-gene and J-gene trimming of TCR beta chains was associated with a missense DCLRE1C variant in a later genetic analysis, and the association was replicated in an independent cohort. In an earlier analysis of 587 of the donors, most TCR beta V segments appeared in productive rearrangements about 87% or about 30% of the time, broadly matching IMGT annotations. According to a later analysis, most CMV-associated TCR beta chains appeared to be HLA-restricted, and the HLA associations seemed to be driven largely by CMV exposure. The sequencing pipeline was judged likely to have produced a cluster of highly shared sequence variants as a technical artifact. Because the 87-base-pair reads could not distinguish some IMGT-functional V segments, including TRBV6-2 and TRBV6-3, those segments were excluded. Cytomegalovirus status was reported to be diagnosed by the classifier with high specificity and sensitivity in both the original and validation cohorts.

As regards this clone: Its specific antigen is unknown.

From the cysteine up to the phenylalanine, the CDR3 has a length of 13 residues. The retained sequence is limited to the CDR3, 39 bases, with the frame set at the first base. CDR1 and CDR2 (MDHEN, SYDVKM) derive from the germline V gene. V has 6 bases trimmed and J has 6 bases trimmed; junction bases matching no gene number 6. Preparation of the library involved the immunoSEQ multiplex PCR assay. The multiplex PCR relied on a mix of 60 forward primers for TCR Vbeta segments and 13 reverse primers for TCR Jbeta segments. The CDR3 region of rearranged TCR beta genes was amplified from genomic DNA by a multiplex PCR assay. The amplified TCR beta libraries were sequenced on the Illumina HiSeq System as 87-base-pair reads. The authors processed their data as follows. A later analysis counted tens of millions of unique TCR beta chains across the 666 repertoires, and around 12 million of these chains were shared by at least two donors. A nearest-neighbor algorithm error-corrected the raw reads and collapsed the reads into unique sequences, merging closely related sequences to remove PCR and sequencing errors. To assign V, D and J gene segments, CDR3 sequences were aligned to IMGT reference sequences. Each retained sequence needed at least a six-nucleotide match to both a V gene segment and a J gene segment. Rearrangements were called productive when the CDR3 lacked stop codons and stayed in frame with V and J; all others were non-productive. CDR3 was defined by IMGT convention, running from the second conserved V-encoded cysteine to the conserved J-encoded phenylalanine. Sequences without an unambiguous match to a single V gene segment were excluded from the earlier analysis of approximately 600 of the donors. In an earlier analysis of approximately 590 of the donors, a V segment was called functional when productive rearrangements were above 56.7%, and segregating when the standard deviation between donors exceeded 5%. To diagnose cytomegalovirus status from the catalog of TCR beta chain sequences, a statistical classification framework was built. V and J gene assignment, in a later analysis, came from comparing TCR nucleotide sequences with IMGT/GENE-DB human TR gene sequences. In a later analysis, CDR3 sequences and most-parsimonious VDJ recombination scenarios were assigned using the TCRdist pipeline. In a later analysis, each TCR beta chain was defined by its CDR3 amino acid sequence together with its V-gene family, and reads without a unique V-gene family were excluded. A later analysis removed 550 to 700 highly shared, low-generation-probability nucleotide sequences to deal with suspected cross-contamination and a sequencing artifact. For each public chain, a later analysis derived a clonal expansion index from normalized ranks of inferred template counts within each repertoire. In a later analysis, generation probabilities were computed with a VDJ recombination model fitted to out-of-frame rearrangements, and the resulting probabilities were checked against IGoR. Hypergeometric tests were used in a later analysis to score TCR-TCR, TCR-HLA and TCR-CMV co-occurrence, with a repertoire-size bias correction applied to the TCR pairs. False discovery rates were estimated in a later analysis by permuting HLA or CMV assignments 20 times. In a later analysis, co-occurring TCRs were grouped using DBSCAN, with TCRdist sequence similarity added in when clustering inside HLA-allele-positive subsets. Co-occurrence clustering excluded repertoires with fewer than 30,000 or more than 120,000 public chains, plus five with anomalous nucleotide sharing. In its TCRdb copy, this immuneACCESS table keeps in-frame sequences only and misses some clones. Where compared with another copy, unresolved V genes explain less than half of these, and the others have no known cause. V, J and clone size are those of that table, while D and trimming were read from the DNA. The table kept for this sample lists around 75,000 clones. Together, the top ten hold around 13% of the sample.

The cohort was made up of approximately 670 healthy bone marrow donors. At the time of sampling, every cohort member was nominally healthy, though immune exposures that went unrecorded were likely present. The donor was CMV seropositive and was included in the group of 300 or so seropositive cohort members. A peripheral blood sample was provided by each donor, and peripheral blood mononuclear cells were used for TCR beta sequencing. Genomic DNA was extracted from the blood cell samples with the Qiagen DNeasy Blood Extraction Kit. The TCR comes from a man in his fifties or sixties in good health and CMV-seropositive. The sample taken for sequencing was PBMCs. Rearrangement joined TRBV28 to TRBJ1-2, with 8 central nucleotides matching TRBD1. The sequenced DNA is TGTGCCAGCAGCCCACAGGGGGAGAATGGCTACACCTTC. It is translated as CASSPQGENGYTF.